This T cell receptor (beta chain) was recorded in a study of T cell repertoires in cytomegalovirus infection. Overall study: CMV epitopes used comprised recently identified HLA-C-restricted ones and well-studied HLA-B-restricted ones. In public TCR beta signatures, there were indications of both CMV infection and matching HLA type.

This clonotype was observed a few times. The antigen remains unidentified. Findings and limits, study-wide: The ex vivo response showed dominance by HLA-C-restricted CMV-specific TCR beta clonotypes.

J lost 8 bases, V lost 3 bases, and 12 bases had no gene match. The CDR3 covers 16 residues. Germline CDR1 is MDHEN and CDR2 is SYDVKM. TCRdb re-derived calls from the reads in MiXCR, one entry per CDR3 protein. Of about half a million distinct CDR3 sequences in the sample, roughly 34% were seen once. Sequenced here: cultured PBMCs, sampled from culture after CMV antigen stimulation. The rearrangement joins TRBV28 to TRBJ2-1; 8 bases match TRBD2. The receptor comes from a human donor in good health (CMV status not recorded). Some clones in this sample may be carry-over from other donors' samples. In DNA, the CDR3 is TGTGCCAGCAGTTTGACCGGGACTAGACCCCAACATGAGCAGTTCTTC. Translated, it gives CASSLTGTRPQHEQFF.